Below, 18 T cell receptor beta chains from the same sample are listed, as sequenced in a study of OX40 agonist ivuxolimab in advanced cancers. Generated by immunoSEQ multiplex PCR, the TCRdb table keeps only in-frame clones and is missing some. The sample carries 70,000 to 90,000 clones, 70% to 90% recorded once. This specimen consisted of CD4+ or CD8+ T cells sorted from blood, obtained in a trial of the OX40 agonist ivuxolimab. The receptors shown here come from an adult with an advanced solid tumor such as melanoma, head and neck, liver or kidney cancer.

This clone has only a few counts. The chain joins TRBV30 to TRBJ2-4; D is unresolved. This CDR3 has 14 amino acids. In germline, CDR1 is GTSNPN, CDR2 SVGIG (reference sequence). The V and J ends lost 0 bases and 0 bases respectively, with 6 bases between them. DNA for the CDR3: TGTGCCTGGAGTGTGGGGATAGCCAAAAACATTCAGTACTTC. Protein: CAWSVGIAKNIQYF.

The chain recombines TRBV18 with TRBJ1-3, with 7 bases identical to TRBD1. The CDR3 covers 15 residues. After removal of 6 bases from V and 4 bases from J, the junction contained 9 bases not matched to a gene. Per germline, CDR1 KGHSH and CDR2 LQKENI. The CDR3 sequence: CASSRVEGAGNTIYF. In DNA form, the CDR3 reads TGTGCCAGCTCTCGTGTTGAGGGGGCCGGAAACACCATATATTTT.

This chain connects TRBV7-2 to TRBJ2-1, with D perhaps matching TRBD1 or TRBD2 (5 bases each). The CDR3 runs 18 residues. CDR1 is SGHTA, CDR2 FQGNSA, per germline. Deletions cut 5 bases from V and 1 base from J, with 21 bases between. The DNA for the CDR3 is TGTGCCAGCAGCCTGTCGTCTGGGACCCGATTATCCTACAATGAGCAGTTCTTC. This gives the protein CASSLSSGTRLSYNEQFF.

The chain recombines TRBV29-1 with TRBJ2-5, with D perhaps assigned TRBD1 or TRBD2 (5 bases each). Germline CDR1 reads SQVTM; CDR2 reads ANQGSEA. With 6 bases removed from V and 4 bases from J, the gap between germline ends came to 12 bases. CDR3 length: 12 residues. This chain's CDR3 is CSVGTSSETQYF. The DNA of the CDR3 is TGCAGCGTCGGGACCAGTTCAGAGACCCAGTACTTC. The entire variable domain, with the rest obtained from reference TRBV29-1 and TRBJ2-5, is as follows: SAVISQKPSRDICQRGTSLTIQCQVDSQVTMMFWYRQQPGQSLTLIATANQGSEATYESGFVIDKFPISRPNLTFSTLTVSNMSPEDSSIYLCSVGTSSETQYFGPGTRLLVL.

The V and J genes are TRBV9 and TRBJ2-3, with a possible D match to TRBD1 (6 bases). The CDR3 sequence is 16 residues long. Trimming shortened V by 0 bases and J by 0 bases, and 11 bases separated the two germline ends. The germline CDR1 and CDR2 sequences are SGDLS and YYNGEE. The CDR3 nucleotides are TGTGCCAGCAGCGTAGCGGCTAGGGGGAGCACAGATACGCAGTATTTT. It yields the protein CASSVAARGSTDTQYF.

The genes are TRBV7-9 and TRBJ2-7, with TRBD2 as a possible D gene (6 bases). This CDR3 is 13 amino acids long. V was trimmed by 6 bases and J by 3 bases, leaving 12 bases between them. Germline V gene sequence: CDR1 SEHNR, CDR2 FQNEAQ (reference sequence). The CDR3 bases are TGTGCCAGCAGTCGGGACTCTAACTACGAGCAGTACTTC. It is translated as CASSRDSNYEQYF.

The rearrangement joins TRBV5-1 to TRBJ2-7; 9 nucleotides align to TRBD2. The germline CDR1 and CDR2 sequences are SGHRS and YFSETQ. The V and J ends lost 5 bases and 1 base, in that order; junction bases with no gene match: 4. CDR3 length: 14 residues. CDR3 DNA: TGCGCCAGCAGTCGCGGGAGGGAATCCTACGAGCAGTACTTC. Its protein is CASSRGRESYEQYF.

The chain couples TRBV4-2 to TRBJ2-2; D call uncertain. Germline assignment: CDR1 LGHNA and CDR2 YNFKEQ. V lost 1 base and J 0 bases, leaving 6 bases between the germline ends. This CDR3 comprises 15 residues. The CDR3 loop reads CASSQAPANTGELFF. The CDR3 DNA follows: TGTGCCAGCAGCCAAGCTCCAGCGAACACCGGGGAGCTGTTTTTT.

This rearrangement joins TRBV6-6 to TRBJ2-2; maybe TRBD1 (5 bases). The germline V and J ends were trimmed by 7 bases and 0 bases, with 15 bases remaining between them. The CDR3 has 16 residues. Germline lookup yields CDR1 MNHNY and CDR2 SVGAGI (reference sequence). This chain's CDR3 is CASTALGLANTGELFF. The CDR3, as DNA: TGTGCCAGCACCGCCCTGGGGCTTGCGAACACCGGGGAGCTGTTTTTT.

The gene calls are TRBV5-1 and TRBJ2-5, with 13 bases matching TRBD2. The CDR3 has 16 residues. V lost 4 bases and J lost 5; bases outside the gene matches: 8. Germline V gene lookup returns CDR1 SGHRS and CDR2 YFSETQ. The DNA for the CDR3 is TGCGCCAGCAGCCAGCCGGGACTAGCGGGACTCGAGACCCAGTACTTC. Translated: CASSQPGLAGLETQYF.

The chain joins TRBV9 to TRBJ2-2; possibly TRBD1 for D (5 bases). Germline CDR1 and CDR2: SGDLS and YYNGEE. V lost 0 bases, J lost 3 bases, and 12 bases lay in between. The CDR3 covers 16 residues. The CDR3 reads CASSVVSGQDTGELFF. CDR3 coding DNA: TGTGCCAGCAGCGTAGTATCAGGGCAAGACACCGGGGAGCTGTTTTTT.

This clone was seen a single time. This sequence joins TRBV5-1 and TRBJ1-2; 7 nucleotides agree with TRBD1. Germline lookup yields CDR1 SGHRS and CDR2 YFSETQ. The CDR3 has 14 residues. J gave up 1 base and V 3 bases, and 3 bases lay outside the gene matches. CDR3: CASSSDRINYGYTF. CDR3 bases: TGCGCCAGCAGCTCGGACAGGATTAACTATGGCTACACCTTC.

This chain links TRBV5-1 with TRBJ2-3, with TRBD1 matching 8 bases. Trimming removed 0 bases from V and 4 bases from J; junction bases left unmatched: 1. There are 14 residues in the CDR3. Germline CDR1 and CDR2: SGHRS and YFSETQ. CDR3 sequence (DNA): TGCGCCAGCAGCTTGGGGACAGGGTCAGATACGCAGTATTTT. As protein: CASSLGTGSDTQYF.

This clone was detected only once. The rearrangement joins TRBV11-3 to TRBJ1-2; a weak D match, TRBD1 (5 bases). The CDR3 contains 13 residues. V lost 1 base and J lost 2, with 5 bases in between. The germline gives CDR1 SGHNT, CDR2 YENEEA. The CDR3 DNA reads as TGTGCCAGCAGCTTAGGACAGAACTATGGCTACACCTTC. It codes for CASSLGQNYGYTF.

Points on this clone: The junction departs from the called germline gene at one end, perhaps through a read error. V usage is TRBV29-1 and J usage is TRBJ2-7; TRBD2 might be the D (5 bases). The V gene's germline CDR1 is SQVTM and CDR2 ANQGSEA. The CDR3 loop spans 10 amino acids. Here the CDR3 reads CSVVAGEQCF. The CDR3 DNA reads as TGCAGCGTTGTTGCGGGCGAGCAGTGCTTC.

The CDR3 DNA is TGCGCCAGCAGCACGCGTGGGGGACAGGGGGGCACTGAAGCTTTCTTT. It specifies CASSTRGGQGGTEAFF. The rearrangement uses TRBV5-1 and TRBJ1-1, with TRBD1 matching over 11 bases. Germline assignment: CDR1 SGHRS and CDR2 YFSETQ. The V segment lost 4 bases and the J segment 4 bases; nucleotides outside the gene matches: 9. There are 16 residues in the CDR3.

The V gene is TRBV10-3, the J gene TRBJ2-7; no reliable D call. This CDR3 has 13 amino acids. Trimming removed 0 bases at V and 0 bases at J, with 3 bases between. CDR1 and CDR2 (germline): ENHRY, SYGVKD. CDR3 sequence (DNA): TGTGCCATCAGTGAGTCGACCTCCTACGAGCAGTACTTC. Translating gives CAISESTSYEQYF.

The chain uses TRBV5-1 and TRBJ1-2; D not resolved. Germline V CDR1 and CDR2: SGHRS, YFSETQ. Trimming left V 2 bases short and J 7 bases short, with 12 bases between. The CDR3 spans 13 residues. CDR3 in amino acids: CASSFADRGGYTF. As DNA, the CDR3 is TGCGCCAGCAGCTTCGCCGACCGGGGTGGCTACACCTTC. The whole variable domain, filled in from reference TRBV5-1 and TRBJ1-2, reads KAGVTQTPRYLIKTRGQQVTLSCSPISGHRSVSWYQQTPGQGLQFLFEYFSETQRNKGNFPGRFSGRQFSNSRSEMNVSTLELGDSALYLCASSFADRGGYTFGSGTRLTVV.